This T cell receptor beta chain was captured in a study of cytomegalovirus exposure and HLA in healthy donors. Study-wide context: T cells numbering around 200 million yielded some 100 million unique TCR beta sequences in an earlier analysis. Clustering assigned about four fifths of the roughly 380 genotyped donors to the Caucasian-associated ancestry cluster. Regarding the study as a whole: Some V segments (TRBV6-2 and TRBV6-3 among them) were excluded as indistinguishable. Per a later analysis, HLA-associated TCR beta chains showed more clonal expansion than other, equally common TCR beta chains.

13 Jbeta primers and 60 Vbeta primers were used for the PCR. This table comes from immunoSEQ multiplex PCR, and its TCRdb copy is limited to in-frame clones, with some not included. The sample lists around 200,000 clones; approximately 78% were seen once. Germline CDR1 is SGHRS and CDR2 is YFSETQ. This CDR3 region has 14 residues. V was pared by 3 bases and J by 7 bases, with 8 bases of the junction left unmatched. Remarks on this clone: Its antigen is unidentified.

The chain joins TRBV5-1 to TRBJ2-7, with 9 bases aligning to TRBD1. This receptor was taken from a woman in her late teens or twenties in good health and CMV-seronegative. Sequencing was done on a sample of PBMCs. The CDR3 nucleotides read TGCGCCAGCAGCTCTACCGGGACAGGGAGGGAGCAGTACTTC. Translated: CASSSTGTGREQYF.